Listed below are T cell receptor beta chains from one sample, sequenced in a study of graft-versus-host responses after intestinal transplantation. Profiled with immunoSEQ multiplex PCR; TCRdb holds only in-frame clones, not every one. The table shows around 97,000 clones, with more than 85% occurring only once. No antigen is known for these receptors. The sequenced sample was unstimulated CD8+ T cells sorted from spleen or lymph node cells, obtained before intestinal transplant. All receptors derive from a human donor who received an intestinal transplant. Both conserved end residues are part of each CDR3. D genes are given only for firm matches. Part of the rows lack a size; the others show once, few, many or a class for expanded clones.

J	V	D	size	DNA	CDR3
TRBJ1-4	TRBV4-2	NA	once	TGTGCCAGCAGCTCAGGGTATAATGAAAAACTGTTTTTT	CASSSGYNEKLFF
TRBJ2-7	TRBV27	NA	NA	TGTGCCAGGTGGATGGGTCCCGAGCAGTACTTC	CARWMGPEQYF
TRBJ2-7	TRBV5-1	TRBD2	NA	TGCGCCAGCAGCCGGGGGGGCTCCTACGAGCAGTACTTC	CASSRGGSYEQYF
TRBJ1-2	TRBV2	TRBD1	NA	TGTGCCAGCACGATGCAGGGGGGCCATAGCTATGGCTACACCTTC	CASTMQGGHSYGYTF
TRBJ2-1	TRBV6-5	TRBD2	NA	TGTGCCAGCAGTTACTCGAGCGGGGGGGTGAATGAGCAGTTCTTC	CASSYSSGGVNEQFF
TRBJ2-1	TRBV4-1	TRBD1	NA	TGCGCCAGCAGCCTCGGGACAGGGGTGTTTTGGGATGATGAGCAGTTCTTC	CASSLGTGVFWDDEQFF
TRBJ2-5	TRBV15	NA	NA	TGTGCCACCAGCAGAAAGGGGGAGGGGGGGTCGGAGACCCAGTACTTC	CATSRKGEGGSETQYF
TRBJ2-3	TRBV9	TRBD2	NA	TGTGCCAGCAGCGTAGGGGGGGGATACACAGATACGCAGTATTTT	CASSVGGGYTDTQYF
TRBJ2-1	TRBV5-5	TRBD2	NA	TGTGCCAGCAGCTTGGCAGCTAGCGGGGGGAATGAGCAGTTCTTC	CASSLAASGGNEQFF
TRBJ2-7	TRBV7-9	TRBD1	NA	TGTGCCAGCATCCGGACAGGGATGGAAGATTACGAGCAGTACTTC	CASIRTGMEDYEQYF
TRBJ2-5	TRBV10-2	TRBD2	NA	TGCGCCAGCAGTGAGTCTACCGTGATAGCGGGGGGCTTGCAAGAGACCCAGTACTTC	CASSESTVIAGGLQETQYF
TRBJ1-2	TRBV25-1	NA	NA	TGTGCCAGCAGTGAGACCCACGACGGGTACGGCTACACCTTC	CASSETHDGYGYTF
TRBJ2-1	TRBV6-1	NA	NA	TGTGCCACCCAACTCCACCGGGACTCTGGCTATGAGCAGTTCTTC	CATQLHRDSGYEQFF